This T cell receptor beta chain was captured in a study of CD8+ T cells in alopecia areata. The overall study: Treatment of the treated patients consisted of oral tofacitinib, 5 to 10 mg twice daily. A 6-month off-drug phase came after tofacitinib, which had lasted 6 to 18 months.

General observations from the study: Higher clonality than in normal scalp was seen in lesional scalp, especially alopecia totalis/universalis.

V lost 9 bases, J lost 3 bases, and 12 bases lay in between. The CDR3 spans 12 residues. The germline V gene has CDR1 SGHRS and CDR2 YFSETQ. Regarding this clone: Its cognate antigen is unknown.

cDNA prepared by RNA extraction and subsequent reverse transcription served as the template for sequencing. The data were produced by immunoSEQ multiplex PCR, yet TCRdb's version contains in-frame clones alone and is incomplete. This table holds about 160,000 clones, 87% found once. This clonotype was sampled from a human donor with alopecia areata. The rearrangement joins TRBV5-1 to TRBJ1-2; a possible D gene is TRBD1 (6 bases). Material: CD8+ T cells sorted from blood, obtained at week 0. The CDR3 region is CAIYREDYGYTF. CDR3 sequence (DNA): TGCGCCATCTACAGGGAGGACTATGGCTACACCTTC.